The T cell receptor beta chain described here comes from a study of identifying expanded T cells in peripheral blood. The CDR3 is 15 residues long. Unmatched junction bases numbered 3, after V lost 4 bases and J lost 0 bases. Germline-derived CDR1 and CDR2 are LNHDA and SQIVND (reference sequence). Repertoires were generated with immunoSEQ multiplex PCR, while TCRdb's copy carries only in-frame clones and drops some. Of about 100,000 clones listed, 88% were seen once; the top ten hold 5% to 6.5%. Sequenced material: blood. This chain uses TRBV19 with TRBJ1-3; 7 bases map to TRBD1. The TCR comes from a person between 18 and 70 years old in good health. This chain's CDR3 is CASSSGTVSGNTIYF. The CDR3 nucleotides read TGTGCCAGTAGTAGCGGGACAGTCTCTGGAAACACCATATATTTT.